One T cell receptor (beta chain) is described in this entry. Antigen unknown. These data originate in a study of PD-1 blockade in mismatch repair-deficient tumors. About the research overall: Patients had fewer than 15 mismatch repair-deficient cancer types and were previously treated and progressing. Study outcomes and limitations: After pembrolizumab, tumor-resident clones rose rapidly, then generally contracted before radiologic responses.

The CDR3 has 14 residues. Trimming stripped 6 bases from V and 4 bases from J, with 13 bases between. The V gene's germline CDR1 is MNHNY and CDR2 SVGAGI (reference sequence). Libraries were prepared by immunoSEQ multiplex PCR; TCRdb keeps only in-frame clonotypes and omits some of them. The sample lists 40,000 to 60,000 clones; roughly 80% were seen once. This sample comprised peripheral blood, obtained 4 weeks after starting pembrolizumab. The TCR originated in an adult with mismatch repair-deficient cancer. The J gene is TRBJ2-1, the V gene TRBV6-6, with TRBD1 as a possible D gene (5 bases). CDR3 in amino acids: CASRRATDYNEQFF. Here the CDR3 DNA reads TGTGCCAGCAGACGAGCGACAGATTACAATGAGCAGTTCTTC.